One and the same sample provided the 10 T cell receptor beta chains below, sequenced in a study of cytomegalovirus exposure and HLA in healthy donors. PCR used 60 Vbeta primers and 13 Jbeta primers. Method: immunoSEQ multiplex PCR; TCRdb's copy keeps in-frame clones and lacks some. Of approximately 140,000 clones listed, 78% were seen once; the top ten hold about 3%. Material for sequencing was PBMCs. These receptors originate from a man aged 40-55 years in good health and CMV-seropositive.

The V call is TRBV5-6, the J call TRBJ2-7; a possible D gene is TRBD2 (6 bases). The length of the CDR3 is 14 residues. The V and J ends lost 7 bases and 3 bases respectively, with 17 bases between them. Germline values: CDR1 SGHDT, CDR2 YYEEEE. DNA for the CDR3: TGTGCCAGCGGACTGTGGGGGGTGATCTACGAGCAGTACTTC. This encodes CASGLWGVIYEQYF.

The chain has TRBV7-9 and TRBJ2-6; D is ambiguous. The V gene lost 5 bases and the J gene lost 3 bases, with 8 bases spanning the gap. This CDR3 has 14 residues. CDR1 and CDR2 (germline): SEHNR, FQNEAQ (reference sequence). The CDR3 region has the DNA TGTGCCAGCAGCCCCCGCGATGGGGCCAACGTCCTGACTTTC. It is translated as CASSPRDGANVLTF.

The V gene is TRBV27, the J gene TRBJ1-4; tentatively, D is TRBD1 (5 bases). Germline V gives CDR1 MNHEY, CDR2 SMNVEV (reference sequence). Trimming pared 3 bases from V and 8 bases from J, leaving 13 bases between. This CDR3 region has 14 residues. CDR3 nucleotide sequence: TGTGCCAGCAGTTTTAGGCCAGGGATCGAAAAACTGTTTTTT. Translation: CASSFRPGIEKLFF.

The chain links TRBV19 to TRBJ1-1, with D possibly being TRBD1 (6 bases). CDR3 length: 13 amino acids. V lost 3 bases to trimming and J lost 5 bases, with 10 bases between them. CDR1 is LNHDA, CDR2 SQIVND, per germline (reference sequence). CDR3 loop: CASSITGPTEAFF. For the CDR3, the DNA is TGTGCCAGTAGTATCACAGGGCCTACTGAAGCTTTCTTT.

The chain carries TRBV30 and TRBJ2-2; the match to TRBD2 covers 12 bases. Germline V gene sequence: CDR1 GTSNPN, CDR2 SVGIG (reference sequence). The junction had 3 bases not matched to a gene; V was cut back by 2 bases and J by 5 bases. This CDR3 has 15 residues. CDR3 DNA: TGTGCCTGGAGTCCCGGGACTAGCGGGACCGGGGAGCTGTTTTTT. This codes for CAWSPGTSGTGELFF.

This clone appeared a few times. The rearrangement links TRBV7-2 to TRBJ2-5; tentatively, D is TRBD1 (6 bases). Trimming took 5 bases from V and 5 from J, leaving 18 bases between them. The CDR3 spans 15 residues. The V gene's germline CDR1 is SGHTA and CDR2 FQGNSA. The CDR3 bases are TGTGCCAGCAGCGCCTTAGGCCCAGGGGTCGAGACCCAGTACTTC. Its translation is CASSALGPGVETQYF.

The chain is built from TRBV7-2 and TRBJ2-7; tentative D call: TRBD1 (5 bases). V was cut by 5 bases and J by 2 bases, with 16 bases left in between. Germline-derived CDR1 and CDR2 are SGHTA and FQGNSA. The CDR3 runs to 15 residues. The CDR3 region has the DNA TGTGCCAGCAGCCCCCCCGGCCAGGGAACCTACGAGCAGTACTTC. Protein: CASSPPGQGTYEQYF.

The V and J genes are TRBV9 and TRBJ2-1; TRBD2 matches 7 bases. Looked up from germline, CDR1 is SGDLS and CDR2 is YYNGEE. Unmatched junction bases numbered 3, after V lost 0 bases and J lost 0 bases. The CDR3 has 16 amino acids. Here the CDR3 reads CASSVGASGSYNEQFF. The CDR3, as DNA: TGTGCCAGCAGCGTAGGGGCTAGCGGCTCCTACAATGAGCAGTTCTTC.

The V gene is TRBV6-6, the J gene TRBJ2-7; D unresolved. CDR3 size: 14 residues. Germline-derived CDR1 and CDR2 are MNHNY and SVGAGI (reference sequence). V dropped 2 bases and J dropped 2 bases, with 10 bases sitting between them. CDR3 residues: CASSYELRAYEQYF. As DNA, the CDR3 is TGTGCCAGCAGTTACGAGCTCCGTGCCTACGAGCAGTACTTC.

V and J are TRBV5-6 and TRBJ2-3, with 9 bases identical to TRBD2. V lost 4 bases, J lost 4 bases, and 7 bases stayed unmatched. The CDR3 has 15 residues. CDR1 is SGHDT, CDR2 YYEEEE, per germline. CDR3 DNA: TGTGCCAGCAGCCCCCTGGCGGGAGGGGCAGATACGCAGTATTTT. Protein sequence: CASSPLAGGADTQYF.